The sequence of this TCR beta chain was determined in a study of cytomegalovirus exposure and HLA in healthy donors. Study-level results: HLA alleles were associated with 15,000 to 20,000 TCR beta sequences in a later analysis at 0.05 false discovery rate. Earlier results showed most TCR beta V segments being productive about 87% or about 30% of the time. Most CMV-associated TCR beta chains appeared HLA-restricted in a later analysis.

To note about this clone: Its matching antigen is unknown.

The CDR3 covers 14 residues. V lost 5 bases and J lost 2; bases outside the gene matches: 6. Germline-derived CDR1 and CDR2 are MNHEY and SMNVEV (reference sequence). PCR employed 60 Vbeta and 13 Jbeta primers. Profiling relied on immunoSEQ multiplex PCR, and the TCRdb table lists in-frame clones only, not all of them. Its table lists fewer than 130,000 clones. The chain combines TRBV27 with TRBJ2-7; 7 nucleotides line up with TRBD1. The origin of this receptor is a man aged 50-59 years in good health and CMV-seronegative. The sample taken for sequencing was PBMCs. In DNA, the CDR3 is TGTGCCAGCAGTAAAAACGGACAGGCCTACGAGCAGTACTTC. It yields the protein CASSKNGQAYEQYF.